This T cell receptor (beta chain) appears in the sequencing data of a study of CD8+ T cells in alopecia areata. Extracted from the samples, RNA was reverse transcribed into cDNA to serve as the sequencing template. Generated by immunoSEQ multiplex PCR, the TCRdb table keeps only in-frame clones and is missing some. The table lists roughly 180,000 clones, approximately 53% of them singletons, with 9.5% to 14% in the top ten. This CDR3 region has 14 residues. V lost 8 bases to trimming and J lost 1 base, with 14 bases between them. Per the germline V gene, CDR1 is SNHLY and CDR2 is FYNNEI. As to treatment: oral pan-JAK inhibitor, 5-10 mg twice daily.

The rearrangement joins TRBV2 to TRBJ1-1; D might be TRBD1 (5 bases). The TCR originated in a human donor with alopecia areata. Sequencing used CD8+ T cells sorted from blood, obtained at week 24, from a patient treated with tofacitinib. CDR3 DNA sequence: TGTGCCAGCGTAGAGGAAACAGGGAACACTGAAGCTTTCTTT. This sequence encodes CASVEETGNTEAFF.